The table lists the clone carrying this TCR beta chain with a few counts. In the original analysis: By means of reference gene primer amplification, nucleated cell counts were estimated. Assay: immunoSEQ multiplex PCR; the TCRdb copy retains only in-frame clones and omits some. D and trimming were read from the DNA, whereas the V and J calls and clone size are those reported in that table. The table lists about 74,000 clones, around 88% of them singletons. V lost 0 bases, J lost 6 bases, and 12 bases lay in between. This CDR3 has 15 amino acids. Per the germline V gene, CDR1 is LGHNA and CDR2 is YSLEER. These data belong to a study of blood T cell repertoires in COVID-19. Study details: The samples span acute and convalescent COVID-19 from the United States, Italy and Spain. T cells, B-cell-depleted T cells, or PBMCs supplied cDNA or gDNA.

Sequences were obtained from peripheral blood. The receptor was derived from a woman over 75 with acute or convalescent COVID-19. This chain links TRBV4-3 with TRBJ2-1; D is possibly TRBD1 (5 bases). The chain's CDR3 is CASSQDRGYGNEQFF. The CDR3 coding sequence is TGCGCCAGCAGCCAAGATAGGGGCTACGGCAATGAGCAGTTCTTC.